These T cell receptor beta chains were read from a single sample in a study of cytomegalovirus exposure and HLA in healthy donors. TCRdb's copy holds only in-frame clones and misses some; the assay was immunoSEQ multiplex PCR. The sample records around 100,000 clones, roughly 77% being singletons. The sample consisted of PBMCs. The origin of the receptors is a woman younger than 30 in good health and CMV-seropositive. The CDR3 runs from the conserved cysteine through the conserved F or W. The D gene is left open where the match is weak. Some rows mark clone size as missing; the rest say once, few, many or name a class of expanded clone.

abundance	v_gene	d_gene	j_gene	CDR3aa	CDR3nt
.	TRBV5-1	TRBD1	TRBJ1-3	CASSFGTGTAGNTIYF	TGCGCCAGCAGCTTTGGCACCGGGACAGCTGGAAACACCATATATTTT
.	TRBV5-8	.	TRBJ1-5	CASSLTPNSNQPQHF	TGTGCCAGCAGCTTGACACCAAATAGCAATCAGCCCCAGCATTTT
.	TRBV6-5	TRBD2	TRBJ2-7	CASSYFPGGDEQYF	TGTGCCAGCAGTTACTTCCCCGGGGGGGACGAGCAGTACTTC
.	TRBV2	.	TRBJ2-7	CASPGGASHEQYF	TGTGCCAGCCCGGGGGGCGCATCCCACGAGCAGTACTTC
once	TRBV6-1	TRBD2	TRBJ2-7	CASTSGGSYEQYF	TGTGCCAGCACCTCGGGAGGGTCCTACGAGCAGTACTTC
.	TRBV7-2	.	TRBJ2-7	CASSFFSSHYEQYF	TGTGCCAGCAGCTTTTTTAGCAGCCATTACGAGCAGTACTTC
once	TRBV9	.	TRBJ1-6	CASSVEQGNSPLHF	TGTGCCAGCAGCGTAGAACAGGGAAATTCACCCCTCCACTTT
.	TRBV15	.	TRBJ1-5	CATSSGGGNQPQHF	TGTGCCACCAGCAGCGGGGGGGGCAATCAGCCCCAGCATTTT
.	TRBV19	.	TRBJ1-1	CASKRNTEAFF	TGTGCCAGTAAGAGGAACACTGAAGCTTTCTTT
few	TRBV18	.	TRBJ1-1	CASSLRRGIGNMNTEAFF	TGTGCCAGCTCACTAAGGAGGGGCATAGGGAACATGAACACTGAAGCTTTCTTT
.	TRBV13	.	TRBJ1-5	CASSLDPNQPQHF	TGTGCCAGCAGCTTAGATCCTAATCAGCCCCAGCATTTT
.	TRBV19	TRBD1	TRBJ1-2	CATGTGLRQDGYTF	TGTGCCACCGGGACAGGGTTGCGTCAAGATGGCTACACCTTC
.	TRBV6-5	TRBD1	TRBJ1-3	CATTGQVDSGNTIYF	TGTGCCACAACCGGACAGGTCGACTCTGGAAACACCATATATTTT
.	TRBV7-2	.	TRBJ2-4	CASSLEGGRAKNIQYF	TGTGCCAGCAGCTTAGAAGGGGGTCGGGCCAAAAACATTCAGTACTTC
.	TRBV30	.	TRBJ2-7	CAWSTGLEQYF	TGTGCCTGGAGTACAGGCCTCGAGCAGTACTTC
.	TRBV5-1	TRBD1	TRBJ2-5	CASNPGRGRETQYF	TGCGCCAGCAACCCCGGAAGGGGGCGAGAGACCCAGTACTTC
.	TRBV27	.	TRBJ2-7	CASSLSAGDNSFEQYF	TGTGCCAGCAGTTTATCAGCAGGGGACAATTCCTTCGAGCAGTACTTC
.	TRBV6-1	.	TRBJ2-1	CASSENGYEQFF	TGTGCCAGCAGTGAAAACGGGTATGAGCAGTTCTTC
.	TRBV7-3	.	TRBJ2-1	CASSRLAGGSLYNEQFF	TGTGCCAGCAGTCGATTAGCCGGAGGGTCGTTATACAATGAGCAGTTCTTC
.	TRBV7-8	TRBD1	TRBJ2-7	CASSLGRQGQAPYEQYF	TGTGCCAGCAGCTTAGGGAGGCAAGGACAGGCACCCTACGAGCAGTACTTC
.	TRBV14	.	TRBJ2-1	CASSHQRAARGYNEQFF	TGTGCCAGCAGCCACCAAAGGGCGGCTAGGGGCTACAATGAGCAGTTCTTC
.	TRBV6-4	.	TRBJ1-6	CASSDGGSGSPLHF	TGTGCCAGCAGTGACGGGGGGTCGGGTTCACCCCTCCACTTT
.	TRBV25-1	.	TRBJ1-1	CASSEGRTQNTEAFF	TGTGCCAGCAGTGAAGGGAGGACTCAGAACACTGAAGCTTTCTTT
.	TRBV25-1	TRBD2	TRBJ2-1	CASSEWTSSTGEQFF	TGTGCCAGCAGTGAATGGACTAGCTCAACCGGTGAGCAGTTCTTC
.	TRBV6-6	TRBD2	TRBJ2-7	CASSYSIAGYEQYF	TGTGCCAGCAGTTACTCGATAGCGGGCTACGAGCAGTACTTC
once	TRBV27	.	TRBJ1-1	CASSLYQGSEAFF	TGTGCCAGCAGTTTATACCAGGGATCTGAAGCTTTCTTT
few	TRBV9	TRBD1	TRBJ2-3	CASSPGRDRSTDTQYF	TGTGCCAGCAGCCCAGGCCGGGACAGGAGCACAGATACGCAGTATTTT
.	TRBV28	TRBD1	TRBJ2-2	CASNYYRGPGELFF	TGTGCCAGCAACTACTACAGGGGTCCCGGGGAGCTGTTTTTT
.	TRBV5-1	.	TRBJ1-1	CASSPPENTEAFF	TGCGCCAGCAGCCCGCCAGAGAACACTGAAGCTTTCTTT
.	TRBV7-9	.	TRBJ2-7	CASSRLDMSYEQYF	TGTGCCAGCAGCAGACTAGACATGTCCTACGAGCAGTACTTC
.	TRBV7-9	.	TRBJ2-3	CASSHRIQGIPSTDTQYF	TGTGCCAGCAGCCACCGAATCCAGGGCATACCTAGCACAGATACGCAGTATTTT
.	TRBV10-3	TRBD1	TRBJ1-2	CAIQGADYGYTF	TGTGCCATCCAGGGGGCCGACTATGGCTACACCTTC
.	TRBV21-1	.	TRBJ1-1	CASSWTVSNTEAFF	TGTGCCAGCAGCTGGACAGTCTCGAACACTGAAGCTTTCTTT
.	TRBV7-2	.	TRBJ1-2	CASSSGIDGYTF	TGTGCCAGCAGCTCGGGAATCGATGGCTACACCTTC
.	TRBV6-5	TRBD1	TRBJ2-7	CASSRDREAEQYF	TGTGCCAGCAGCCGGGACAGGGAGGCCGAGCAGTACTTC
.	TRBV6-5	.	TRBJ1-4	CASSTRQLTNEKLFF	TGTGCCAGCAGTACACGACAGTTAACTAATGAAAAACTGTTTTTT
once	TRBV19	TRBD1	TRBJ1-1	CASSGRGHDEAFF	TGTGCCAGTAGTGGCAGGGGGCACGATGAAGCTTTCTTT